Listed below are T cell receptor beta chains from one sample, sequenced in a study of blood T cell repertoires in COVID-19. Assay: immunoSEQ multiplex PCR; the TCRdb copy retains only in-frame clones and omits some. The data hold 200,000 to 250,000 clones, with 83% observed a single time. Sample: PBMCs or T cells enriched from blood (not recorded which). The receptors were sampled from a woman in her fifties or sixties who had been exposed to COVID-19. Both conserved end residues are part of each CDR3. Each record gives: J gene, V gene, clone size, D gene, CDR3 length, CDR3 DNA, CDR3 protein. A D gene is named only where the DNA matches it firmly. Size is stated for part of the rows, as once, few or many counts, or as a class when the clone is expanded.

TRBJ1-4	TRBV3-1/TRBV3-2	.	TRBD1	16	TGTGCCAGCAGCCTGACAGGGGAGGCAACTAATGAAAAACTGTTTTTT	CASSLTGEATNEKLFF
TRBJ2-7	TRBV7-9	.	TRBD1	14	TGTGCCAGCAGCTCCGGGACAGGGAGTAATAAGCAGTACTTC	CASSSGTGSNKQYF
TRBJ1-2	TRBV6-1	.	.	15	TGTGCCAGCAGTGAAGAAGACATCCTTAACTATGGCTACACCTTC	CASSEEDILNYGYTF
TRBJ2-2	TRBV13	.	TRBD2	17	TGTGCCAGCAGCTCTCCGACTAGCGGGGTCAACACCGGGGAGCTGTTTTTT	CASSSPTSGVNTGELFF
TRBJ2-3	TRBV7-2	.	.	17	TGTGCCAGCAGCTTAGGAGTTTTTGGCGGCGCCACAGATACGCAGTATTTT	CASSLGVFGGATDTQYF
TRBJ1-1	TRBV12-3/TRBV12-4	.	.	13	TGTGCCACCAGGGGAGACGGGAACACTGAAGCTTTCTTT	CATRGDGNTEAFF
TRBJ2-1	TRBV5-1	.	TRBD2	15	TGCGCCAGCAGCTTGACTAGCGGGGGGGCCGGTGAGCAGTTCTTC	CASSLTSGGAGEQFF
TRBJ1-1	TRBV11-2	.	.	14	TGTGCCAGCAGCTCCCTGACAGAGCATACTGAAGCTTTCTTT	CASSSLTEHTEAFF
TRBJ2-1	TRBV24-1	.	TRBD2	16	TGTGCCACCAGTGAACCTCTAGCGGGGCAAGTTAATGAGCAGTTCTTC	CATSEPLAGQVNEQFF
TRBJ1-4	TRBV28	.	.	16	TGTGCCAGCAGTTTACTAGGAGGCGACACTAATGAAAAACTGTTTTTT	CASSLLGGDTNEKLFF
TRBJ2-3	TRBV13	.	TRBD1	16	TGTGCCAGCAGCTTTCGGACAGGTCAAAGCACAGATACGCAGTATTTT	CASSFRTGQSTDTQYF
TRBJ1-1	TRBV6-2/TRBV6-3	.	.	15	TGTGCCAGCAGTCTAATGGGGAGTGCGCGCACTGAAGCTTTCTTT	CASSLMGSARTEAFF
TRBJ2-1	TRBV27	.	TRBD1	14	TGTGCCAGTAACCACAGGGGCGCCTACAATGAGCAGTTCTTC	CASNHRGAYNEQFF
TRBJ1-2	TRBV4-1	.	TRBD1	15	TGCGCCAGCAGCCCTGGGACAGCTGCTACCTATGGCTACACCTTC	CASSPGTAATYGYTF
TRBJ2-6	TRBV11-2	.	TRBD2	18	TGTGCCAGCAGCTCCTCCGGGGGACTAGCTACGAGGGCCAACGTCCTGACTTTC	CASSSSGGLATRANVLTF
TRBJ2-6	TRBV15	.	TRBD1	19	TGTGCCACCAGCCAAGCCTGGGCCCAGGGGGTCTCTGGGGCCAACGTCCTGACTTTC	CATSQAWAQGVSGANVLTF
TRBJ2-3	TRBV18	once	TRBD1	16	TGTGCCAGCTCACCTAAGGGGGCCCCGATCCCAGATACGCAGTATTTT	CASSPKGAPIPDTQYF
TRBJ2-3	TRBV5-4	few	TRBD2	14	TGTGCCAGCAGCGCGGGGGGCGGCACAGATACGCAGTATTTT	CASSAGGGTDTQYF
TRBJ1-1	TRBV7-9	.	TRBD1	11	TGTGCCAGCAGCTTAGGGACAGGGGCTTTCTTT	CASSLGTGAFF
TRBJ2-5	TRBV5-4	.	.	13	TGTGCCAGCAGCTCCGACTTACAAGAGACCCAGTACTTC	CASSSDLQETQYF
TRBJ1-4	TRBV28	.	.	14	TGTGCCAGCACCTTTGGTAGCTATAATGAAAAACTGTTTTTT	CASTFGSYNEKLFF
TRBJ1-2	TRBV3-1/TRBV3-2	.	TRBD1	16	TGTGCCAGCAGCCAAGAGTGGGACAGGGACTACTATGGCTACACCTTC	CASSQEWDRDYYGYTF
TRBJ1-5	TRBV7-2	.	.	17	TGTGCCAGCAGCTTGGAAATCAGGTTATATAGCAATCAGCCCCAGCATTTT	CASSLEIRLYSNQPQHF
TRBJ1-5	TRBV27	.	.	13	TGTGCCAGCAGTTTAAATTCTCGGCAGCCCCAGCATTTT	CASSLNSRQPQHF
TRBJ1-1	TRBV5-4	once	.	13	TGTGCCAGCACCAAGGGGCTCAACACTGAAGCTTTCTTT	CASTKGLNTEAFF
TRBJ2-7	TRBV28	few	TRBD1	14	TGTGCCGGATCAGGGGGCAGACTTCCCTACGAGCAGTACTTC	CAGSGGRLPYEQYF
TRBJ2-2	TRBV7-2	.	.	15	TGTGCCAGCAGCTTATACGACACTAACACCGGGGAGCTGTTTTTT	CASSLYDTNTGELFF
TRBJ2-5	TRBV7-9	.	.	16	TGTGCCAGCAGCCCAAGGACAGTCTTATTTCAAGAGACCCAGTACTTC	CASSPRTVLFQETQYF
TRBJ2-7	TRBV5-1	.	.	13	TGCGCCAGCAGCTTGGCGACAGGCAACGAGCAGTACTTC	CASSLATGNEQYF
TRBJ2-2	TRBV5-1	.	.	13	TGCGCCAGCAGCTCCCTACTAGGCGGGGAGCTGTTTTTT	CASSSLLGGELFF
TRBJ2-3	TRBV18	.	.	15	TGTGCCAGCTTTTCCGGCCAGGGTAGGCTAGAATCGCAGTATTTT	CASFSGQGRLESQYF